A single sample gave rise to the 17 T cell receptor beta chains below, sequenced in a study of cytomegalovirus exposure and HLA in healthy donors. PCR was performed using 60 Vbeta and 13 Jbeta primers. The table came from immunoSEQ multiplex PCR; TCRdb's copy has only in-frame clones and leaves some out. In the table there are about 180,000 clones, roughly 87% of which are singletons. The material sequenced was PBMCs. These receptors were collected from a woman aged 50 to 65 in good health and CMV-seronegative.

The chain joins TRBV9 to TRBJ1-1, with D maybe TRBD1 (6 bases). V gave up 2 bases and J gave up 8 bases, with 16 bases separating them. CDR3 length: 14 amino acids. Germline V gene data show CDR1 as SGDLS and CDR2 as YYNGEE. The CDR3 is CASSVYPLGAEAFF. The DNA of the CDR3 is TGTGCCAGCAGCGTTTATCCCCTGGGGGCAGAAGCTTTCTTT.

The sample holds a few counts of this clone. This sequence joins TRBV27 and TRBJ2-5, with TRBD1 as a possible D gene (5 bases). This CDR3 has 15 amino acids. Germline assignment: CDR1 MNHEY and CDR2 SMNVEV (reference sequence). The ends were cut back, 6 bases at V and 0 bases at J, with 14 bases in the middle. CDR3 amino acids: CASRRSRTYQETQYF. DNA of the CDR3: TGTGCCAGCAGGAGGTCCAGGACATACCAAGAGACCCAGTACTTC.

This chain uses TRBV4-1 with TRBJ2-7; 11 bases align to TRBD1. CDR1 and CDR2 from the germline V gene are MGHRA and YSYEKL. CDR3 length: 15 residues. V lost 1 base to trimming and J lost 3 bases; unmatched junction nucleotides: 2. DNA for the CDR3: TGCGCCAGCAGCCAAGCGGGACAGGGGGTCTACGAGCAGTACTTC. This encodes CASSQAGQGVYEQYF.

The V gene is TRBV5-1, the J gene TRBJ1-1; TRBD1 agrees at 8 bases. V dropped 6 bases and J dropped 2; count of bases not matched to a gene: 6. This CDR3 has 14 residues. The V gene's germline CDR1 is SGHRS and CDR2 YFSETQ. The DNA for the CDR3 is TGCGCCAGCAAGGGGCAGGGGGCTAACACTGAAGCTTTCTTT. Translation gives CASKGQGANTEAFF. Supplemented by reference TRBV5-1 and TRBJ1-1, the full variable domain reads KAGVTQTPRYLIKTRGQQVTLSCSPISGHRSVSWYQQTPGQGLQFLFEYFSETQRNKGNFPGRFSGRQFSNSRSEMNVSTLELGDSALYLCASKGQGANTEAFFGQGTRLTVV.

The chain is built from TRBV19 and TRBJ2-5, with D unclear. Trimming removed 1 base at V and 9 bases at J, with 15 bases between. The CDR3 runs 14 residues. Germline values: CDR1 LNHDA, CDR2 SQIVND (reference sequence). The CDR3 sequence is CASSIVGGDLSQYF. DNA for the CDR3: TGTGCCAGTAGTATAGTCGGTGGTGATTTGTCCCAGTACTTC.

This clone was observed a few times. The CDR3 region is CASSLVQNEQFF. CDR3 DNA: TGTGCCAGCAGCTTAGTTCAAAATGAGCAGTTCTTC. V gene TRBV11-2 combines with J gene TRBJ2-1, with D unclear. This CDR3 spans 12 amino acids. CDR1 is SGHAT and CDR2 is FQNNGV in the germline V gene. V was trimmed by 1 base and J by 7 bases, leaving 5 bases between them.

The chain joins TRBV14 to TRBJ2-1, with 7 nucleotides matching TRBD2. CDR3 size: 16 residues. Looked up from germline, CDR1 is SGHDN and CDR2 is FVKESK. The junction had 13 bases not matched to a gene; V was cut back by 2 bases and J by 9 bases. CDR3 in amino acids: CASSQPSGGGLSEQFF. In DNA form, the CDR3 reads TGTGCCAGCAGCCAACCTAGCGGTGGAGGGCTCAGTGAGCAGTTCTTC.

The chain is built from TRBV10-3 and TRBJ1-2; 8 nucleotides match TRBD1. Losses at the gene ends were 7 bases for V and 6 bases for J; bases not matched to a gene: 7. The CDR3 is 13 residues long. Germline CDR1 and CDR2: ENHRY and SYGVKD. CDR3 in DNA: TGTGCCATCACCCCCCAGGGGGCGGATGGCTACACCTTC. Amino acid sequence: CAITPQGADGYTF.

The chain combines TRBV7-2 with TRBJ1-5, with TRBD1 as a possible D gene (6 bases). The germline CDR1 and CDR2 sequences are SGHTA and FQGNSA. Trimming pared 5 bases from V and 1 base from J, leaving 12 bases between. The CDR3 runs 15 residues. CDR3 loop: CASSPLGQSNQPQHF. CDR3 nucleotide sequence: TGTGCCAGCAGCCCACTAGGACAGAGCAATCAGCCCCAGCATTTT.

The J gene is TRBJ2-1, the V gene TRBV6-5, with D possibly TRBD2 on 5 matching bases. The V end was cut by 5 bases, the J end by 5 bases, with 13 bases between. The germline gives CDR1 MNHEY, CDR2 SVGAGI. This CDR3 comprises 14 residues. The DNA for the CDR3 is TGTGCCAGCAGTCCCCCGGACTGGGACAATGAGCAGTTCTTC. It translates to CASSPPDWDNEQFF.

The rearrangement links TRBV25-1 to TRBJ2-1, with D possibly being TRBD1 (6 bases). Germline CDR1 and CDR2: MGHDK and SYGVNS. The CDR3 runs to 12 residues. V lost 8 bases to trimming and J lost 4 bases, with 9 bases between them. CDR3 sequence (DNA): TGTGCCAGCGCCGGACAGTACAATGAGCAGTTCTTC. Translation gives CASAGQYNEQFF.

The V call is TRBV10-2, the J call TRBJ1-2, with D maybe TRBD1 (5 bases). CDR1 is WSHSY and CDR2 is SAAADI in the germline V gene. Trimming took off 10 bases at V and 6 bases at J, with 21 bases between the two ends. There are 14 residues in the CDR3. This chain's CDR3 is CATPGTREGDGYTF. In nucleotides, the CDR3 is TGCGCCACCCCGGGTACCAGGGAAGGTGATGGCTACACCTTC.

CDR3 in amino acids: CASSPGPLVRFQPQHF. In nucleotides, the CDR3 is TGTGCCAGTAGTCCAGGGCCTCTAGTCCGTTTTCAGCCCCAGCATTTT. The chain uses TRBV19 and TRBJ1-5, with D maybe TRBD1 (5 bases). Germline V gene data show CDR1 as LNHDA and CDR2 as SQIVND (reference sequence). Trimming left V 5 bases short and J 6 bases short, with 20 bases between. The CDR3 has 16 residues.

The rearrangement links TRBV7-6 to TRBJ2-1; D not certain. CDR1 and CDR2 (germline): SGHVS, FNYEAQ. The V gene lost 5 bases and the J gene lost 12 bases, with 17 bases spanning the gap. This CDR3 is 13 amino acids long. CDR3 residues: CASSRNQGVGQFF. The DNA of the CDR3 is TGTGCCAGCAGCCGGAATCAAGGAGTAGGGCAGTTCTTC.

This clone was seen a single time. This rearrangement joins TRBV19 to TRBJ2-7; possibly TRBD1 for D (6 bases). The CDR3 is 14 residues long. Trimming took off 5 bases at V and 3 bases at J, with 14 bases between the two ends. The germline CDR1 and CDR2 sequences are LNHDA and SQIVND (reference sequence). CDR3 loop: CASSALDRHYEQYF. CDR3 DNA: TGTGCCAGTAGTGCCCTGGACAGACACTACGAGCAGTACTTC.

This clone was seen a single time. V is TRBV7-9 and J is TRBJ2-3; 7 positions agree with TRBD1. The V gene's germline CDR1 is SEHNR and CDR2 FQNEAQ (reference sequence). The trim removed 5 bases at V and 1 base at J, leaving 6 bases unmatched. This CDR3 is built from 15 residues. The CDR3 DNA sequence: TGTGCCAGCAGCGAAGGGACAGCCGGCACAGATACGCAGTATTTT. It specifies CASSEGTAGTDTQYF.

CDR3 protein: CASSLELAGATGELFF. The CDR3 coding sequence is TGTGCCAGCAGCTTAGAACTAGCGGGAGCCACCGGGGAGCTGTTTTTT. V gene TRBV11-2 combines with J gene TRBJ2-2; 11 nucleotides line up with TRBD2. The CDR3 covers 16 residues. With 0 bases clipped from V and 4 bases from J, the junction kept 1 base outside the gene matches. Germline-derived CDR1 and CDR2 are SGHAT and FQNNGV.